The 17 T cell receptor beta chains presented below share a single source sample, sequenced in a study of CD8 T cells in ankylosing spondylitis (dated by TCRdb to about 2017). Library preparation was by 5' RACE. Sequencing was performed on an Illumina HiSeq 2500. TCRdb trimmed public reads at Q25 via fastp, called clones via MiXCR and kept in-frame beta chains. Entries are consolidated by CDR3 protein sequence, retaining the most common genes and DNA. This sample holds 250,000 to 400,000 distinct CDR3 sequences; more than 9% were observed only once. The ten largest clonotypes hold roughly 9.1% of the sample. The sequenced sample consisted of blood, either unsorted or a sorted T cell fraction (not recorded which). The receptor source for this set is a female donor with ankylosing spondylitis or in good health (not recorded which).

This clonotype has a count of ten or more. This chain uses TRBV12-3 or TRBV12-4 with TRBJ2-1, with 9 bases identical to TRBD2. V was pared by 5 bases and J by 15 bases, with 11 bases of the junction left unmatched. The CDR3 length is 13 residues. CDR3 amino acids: CASSQQTSGRRFF. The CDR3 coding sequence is TGTGCCAGCAGTCAACAGACTAGCGGTCGGCGGTTCTTC.

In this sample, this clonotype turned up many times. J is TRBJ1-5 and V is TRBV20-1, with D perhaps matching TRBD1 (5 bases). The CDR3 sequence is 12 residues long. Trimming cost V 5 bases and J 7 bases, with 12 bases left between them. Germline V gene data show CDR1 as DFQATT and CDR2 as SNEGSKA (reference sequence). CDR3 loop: CSAANGAQPQHF. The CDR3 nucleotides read TGCAGTGCTGCGAACGGGGCCCAGCCCCAGCATTTT.

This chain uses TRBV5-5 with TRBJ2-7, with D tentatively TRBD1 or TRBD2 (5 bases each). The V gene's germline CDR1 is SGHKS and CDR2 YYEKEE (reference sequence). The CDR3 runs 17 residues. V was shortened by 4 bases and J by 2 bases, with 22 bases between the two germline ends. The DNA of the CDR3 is TGTGCCAGCAGCATCGCGCGAGGGGAGACAATAACCTACGAGCAGTACTTC. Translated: CASSIARGETITYEQYF.

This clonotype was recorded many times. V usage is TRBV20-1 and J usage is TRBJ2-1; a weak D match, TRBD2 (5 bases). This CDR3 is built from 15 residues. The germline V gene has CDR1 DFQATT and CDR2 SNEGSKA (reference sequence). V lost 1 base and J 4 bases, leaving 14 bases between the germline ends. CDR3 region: CSARVGSGAYNEQFF. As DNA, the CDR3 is TGCAGTGCTAGAGTTGGGAGCGGTGCTTACAATGAGCAGTTCTTC.

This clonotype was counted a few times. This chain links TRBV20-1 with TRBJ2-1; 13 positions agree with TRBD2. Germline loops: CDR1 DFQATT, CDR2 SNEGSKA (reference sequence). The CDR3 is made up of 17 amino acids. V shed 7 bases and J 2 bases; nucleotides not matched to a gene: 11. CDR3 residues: CSGRRLAGGQTYNEQFF. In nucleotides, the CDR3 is TGCAGTGGCAGAAGACTAGCGGGGGGTCAAACCTACAATGAGCAGTTCTTC.

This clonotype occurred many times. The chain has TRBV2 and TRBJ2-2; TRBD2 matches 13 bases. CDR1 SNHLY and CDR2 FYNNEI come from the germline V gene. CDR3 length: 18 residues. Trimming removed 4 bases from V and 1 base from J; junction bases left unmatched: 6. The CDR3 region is CASSVETSGGLNTGELFF. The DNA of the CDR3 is TGTGCCAGCAGTGTGGAGACTAGCGGGGGGCTGAACACCGGGGAGCTGTTTTTT.

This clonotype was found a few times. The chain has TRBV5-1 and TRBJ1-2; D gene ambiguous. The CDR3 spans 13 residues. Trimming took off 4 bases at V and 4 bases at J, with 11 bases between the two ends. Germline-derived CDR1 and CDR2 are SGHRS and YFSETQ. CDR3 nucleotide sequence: TGCGCCAGCAGCCCTGACTGGGGCTATGGCTACACCTTC. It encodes CASSPDWGYGYTF. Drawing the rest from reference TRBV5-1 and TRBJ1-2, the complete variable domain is KAGVTQTPRYLIKTRGQQVTLSCSPISGHRSVSWYQQTPGQGLQFLFEYFSETQRNKGNFPGRFSGRQFSNSRSEMNVSTLELGDSALYLCASSPDWGYGYTFGSGTRLTVV.

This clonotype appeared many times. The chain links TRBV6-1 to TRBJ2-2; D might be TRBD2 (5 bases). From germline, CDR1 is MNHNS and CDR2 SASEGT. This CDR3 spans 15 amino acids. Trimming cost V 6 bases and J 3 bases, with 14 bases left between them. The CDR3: CASSERRTYTGELFF. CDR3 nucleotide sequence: TGTGCCAGCAGCGAACGGAGGACGTACACCGGGGAGCTGTTTTTT.

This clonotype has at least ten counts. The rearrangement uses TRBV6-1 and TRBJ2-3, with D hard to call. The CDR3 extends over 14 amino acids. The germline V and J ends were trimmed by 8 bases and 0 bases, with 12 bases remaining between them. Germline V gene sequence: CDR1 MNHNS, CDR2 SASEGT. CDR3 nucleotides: TGTGCCAGCTCCGGATTCCCTAGCACAGATACGCAGTATTTT. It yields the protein CASSGFPSTDTQYF.

CDR3 residues: CSVGLVYTGELFF. The CDR3 DNA reads as TGCAGCGTCGGACTAGTATACACCGGGGAGCTGTTTTTT. The chain joins TRBV29-1 to TRBJ2-2; TRBD2 matches 7 bases. V lost 6 bases to trimming and J lost 3 bases; unmatched junction nucleotides: 4. This CDR3 is built from 13 residues. From germline, CDR1 is SQVTM and CDR2 ANQGSEA.

This CDR3 reads CATSAGAQETQYF. In nucleotides, the CDR3 is TGTGCCACCTCGGCAGGGGCCCAAGAGACCCAGTACTTC. This sequence joins TRBV12-3 or TRBV12-4 and TRBJ2-5, with D possibly TRBD1 on 6 matching bases. Trimming left V 10 bases short and J 1 base short, with 13 bases between. The CDR3 extends over 13 amino acids.

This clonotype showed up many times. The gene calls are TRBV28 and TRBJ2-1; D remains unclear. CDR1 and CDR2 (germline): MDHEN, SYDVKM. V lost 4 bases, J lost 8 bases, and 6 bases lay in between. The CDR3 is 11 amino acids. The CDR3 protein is CASSSLYEQFF. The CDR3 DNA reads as TGTGCCAGCAGTTCCCTCTATGAGCAGTTCTTC.

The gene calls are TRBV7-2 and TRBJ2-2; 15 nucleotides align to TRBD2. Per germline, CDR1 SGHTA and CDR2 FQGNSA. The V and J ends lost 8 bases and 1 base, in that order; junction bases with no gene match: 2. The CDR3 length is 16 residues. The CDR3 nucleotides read TGTGCCAGCGGACTAGCGGGAGGGGTGAACACCGGGGAGCTGTTTTTT. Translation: CASGLAGGVNTGELFF.

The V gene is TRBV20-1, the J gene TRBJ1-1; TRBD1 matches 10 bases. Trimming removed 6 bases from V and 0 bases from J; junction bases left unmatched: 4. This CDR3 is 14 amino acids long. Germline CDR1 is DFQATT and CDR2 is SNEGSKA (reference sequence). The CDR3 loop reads CSARQGALNTEAFF. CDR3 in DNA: TGCAGTGCGAGACAGGGGGCTCTGAACACTGAAGCTTTCTTT.

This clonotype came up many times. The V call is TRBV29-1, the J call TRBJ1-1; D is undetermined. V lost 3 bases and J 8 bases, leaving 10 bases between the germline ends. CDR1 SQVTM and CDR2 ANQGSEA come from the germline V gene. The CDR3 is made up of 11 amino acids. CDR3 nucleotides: TGCAGCGTTGAGGACCGTAACGAAGCTTTCTTT. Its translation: CSVEDRNEAFF.

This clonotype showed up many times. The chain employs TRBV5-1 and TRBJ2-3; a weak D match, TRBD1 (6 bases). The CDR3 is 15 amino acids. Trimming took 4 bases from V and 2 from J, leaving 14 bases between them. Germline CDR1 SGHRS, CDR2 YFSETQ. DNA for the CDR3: TGCGCCAGCAGCAAGTCGGACAGCAACACAGATACGCAGTATTTT. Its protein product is CASSKSDSNTDTQYF. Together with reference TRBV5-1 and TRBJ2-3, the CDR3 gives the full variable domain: KAGVTQTPRYLIKTRGQQVTLSCSPISGHRSVSWYQQTPGQGLQFLFEYFSETQRNKGNFPGRFSGRQFSNSRSEMNVSTLELGDSALYLCASSKSDSNTDTQYFGPGTRLTVL.

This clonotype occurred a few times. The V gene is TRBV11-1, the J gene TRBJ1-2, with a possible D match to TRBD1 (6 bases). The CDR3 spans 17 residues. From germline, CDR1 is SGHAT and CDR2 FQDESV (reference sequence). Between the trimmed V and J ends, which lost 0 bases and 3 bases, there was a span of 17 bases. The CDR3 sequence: CASSLARGRGLDYGYTF. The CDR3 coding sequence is TGTGCCAGCAGCTTAGCGCGAGGCCGGGGGCTTGACTATGGCTACACCTTC.